The entry that follows covers one TCR beta chain sequence. The antigen is unknown. This entry is derived from a study of CD8 T cells in Susac syndrome. Study outcomes and limitations: In Susac syndrome, CD8+ expansion was highest in TEMRA and active disease.

Reverse transcription of about 0.5 to 1 ug RNA was carried out with random hexamers. TCRdb processed the immunoSEQ multiplex PCR reads anew with MiXCR; each CDR3 protein has one entry. Of about 110,000 distinct CDR3 sequences detected, 94% appear once; the ten largest clones hold 0.41%. This CDR3 contains 13 residues. Trimming removed 5 bases from V and 2 bases from J, with 13 bases in between. Germline V gives CDR1 DFQATT, CDR2 SNEGSKA (reference sequence). The TCR originated in a human donor with Susac syndrome. The chain uses TRBV20-1 and TRBJ2-7; D is undetermined. Sample: CD8+ T cells from PBMCs. CDR3 DNA: TGCAGTGCTCTCCCTGACCGAGCCTACGAGCAGTACTTC. Encoded protein: CSALPDRAYEQYF.